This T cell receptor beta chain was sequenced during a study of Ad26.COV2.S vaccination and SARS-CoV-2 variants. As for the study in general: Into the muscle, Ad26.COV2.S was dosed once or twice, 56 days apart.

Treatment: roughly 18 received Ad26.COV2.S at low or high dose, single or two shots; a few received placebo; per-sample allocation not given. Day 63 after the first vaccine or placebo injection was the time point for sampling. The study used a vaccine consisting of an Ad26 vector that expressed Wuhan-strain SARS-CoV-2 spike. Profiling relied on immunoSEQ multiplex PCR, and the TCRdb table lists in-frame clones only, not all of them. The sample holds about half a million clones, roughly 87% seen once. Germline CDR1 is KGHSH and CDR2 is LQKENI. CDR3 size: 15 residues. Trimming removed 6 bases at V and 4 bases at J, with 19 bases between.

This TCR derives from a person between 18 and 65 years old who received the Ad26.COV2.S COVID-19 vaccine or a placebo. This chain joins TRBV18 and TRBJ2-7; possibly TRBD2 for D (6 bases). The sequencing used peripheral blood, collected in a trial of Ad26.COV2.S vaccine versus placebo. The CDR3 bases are TGTGCCAGCTCCCAGGGACTCGCAAAATCTTACGAGCAGTACTTC. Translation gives CASSQGLAKSYEQYF.